One and the same sample provided the 31 T cell receptor beta chains below, sequenced in a study of T-cell memory formation after mild COVID-19. One entry per CDR3 protein, called by TCRdb with MiXCR from the 5' RACE reads. This table has roughly 280,000 distinct CDR3 sequences, around 15% appearing once. The sample comprised PBMCs or a T cell subset sorted from them (not recorded which). The receptors come from a man younger than 35 who had mild COVID-19 (a few samples of this study predate the infection). Cell type and time point are not known.

The rearrangement links TRBV2 to TRBJ2-7; 10 bases are shared with TRBD1. Losses at the gene ends were 8 bases for V and 6 bases for J; bases not matched to a gene: 4. The CDR3 is made up of 12 amino acids. Germline CDR1 reads SNHLY; CDR2 reads FYNNEI. The CDR3 DNA is TGTGCCAGCGGTCGGACAGGGGGCGAGCAGTACGTC. It encodes CASGRTGGEQYV.

The chain uses TRBV18 and TRBJ2-1; perhaps D is TRBD1 or TRBD2 (5 bases each). V was cut by 3 bases and J by 8 bases, with 5 bases left in between. Germline V gene lookup returns CDR1 KGHSH and CDR2 LQKENI. This CDR3 comprises 11 residues. The CDR3 nucleotides are TGTGCCAGCTCACCGGGGGATGAGCAGTTCTTC. This encodes CASSPGDEQFF. Full variable domain (remainder filled in from reference TRBV18 and TRBJ2-1): NAGVMQNPRHLVRRRGQEARLRCSPMKGHSHVYWYRQLPEEGLKFMVYLQKENIIDESGMPKERFSAEFPKEGPSILRIQQVVRGDSAAYFCASSPGDEQFFGPGTRLTVL.

Here the CDR3 DNA reads TGTGCCAGCAATCGAGGGACTAGCAGATCTGACAATGAGCAGTTCTTC. Translating it yields CASNRGTSRSDNEQFF. The chain recombines TRBV12-3 or TRBV12-4 with TRBJ2-1, with 9 bases that match TRBD2. J lost 5 bases, V lost 7 bases, and 12 bases had no gene match. CDR3 length: 16 residues.

This clonotype was counted at least ten times. The chain carries TRBV7-9 and TRBJ1-2; 8 bases are a match to TRBD1. V was pared by 5 bases and J by 6 bases, with 5 bases of the junction left unmatched. Germline V gene sequence: CDR1 SEHNR, CDR2 FQNEAQ (reference sequence). There are 13 residues in the CDR3. CDR3 amino acids: CASSRAGGDGYTF. Written as DNA, the CDR3 is TGTGCCAGCAGCCGTGCAGGGGGCGATGGCTACACCTTC. The variable domain in full, completed from reference TRBV7-9 and TRBJ1-2, reads DTGVSQNPRHKITKRGQNVTFRCDPISEHNRLYWYRQTLGQGPEFLTYFQNEAQLEKSRLLSDRFSAERPKGSFSTLEIQRTEQGDSAMYLCASSRAGGDGYTFGSGTRLTVV.

This clonotype was recorded a few times. The genes are TRBV11-2 and TRBJ2-1; weak D call: TRBD1 (6 bases). CDR3 length: 16 residues. Germline-derived CDR1 and CDR2 are SGHAT and FQNNGV. The ends were cut back, 2 bases at V and 1 base at J, with 12 bases in the middle. The CDR3 DNA reads TGTGCCAGCAGCTTATTCTGGACAGCATCCTACAATGAGCAGTTCTTC. Protein sequence: CASSLFWTASYNEQFF.

The chain has TRBV4-2 and TRBJ1-1; a possible D gene is TRBD1 (5 bases). V lost 0 bases to trimming and J lost 3 bases, with 14 bases between them. The germline V gene encodes CDR1 LGHNA and CDR2 YNFKEQ. This CDR3 is built from 16 residues. The CDR3 loop is CASSQEVGGWDTEAFF. The CDR3 DNA sequence: TGTGCCAGCAGCCAAGAAGTGGGGGGGTGGGACACTGAAGCTTTCTTT.

This clonotype was counted only a few times. V gene TRBV12-5 combines with J gene TRBJ1-1; no definite D call. Trimming removed 1 base at V and 4 bases at J, with 10 bases between. Per the germline V gene, CDR1 is LGHNT and CDR2 is FRNRAP. The CDR3 is 14 amino acids. The CDR3 spells CASGLGLQLTEAFF. CDR3 DNA: TGTGCTAGTGGTTTGGGGTTGCAACTCACTGAAGCTTTCTTT.

This clonotype was counted a few times. J is TRBJ2-7 and V is TRBV11-2, with D perhaps matching TRBD2 (5 bases). V lost 0 bases to trimming and J lost 3 bases, with 12 bases between them. The germline V gene has CDR1 SGHAT and CDR2 FQNNGV. The CDR3 contains 15 residues. The CDR3: CASSLDLARGYEQYF. The CDR3 nucleotides are TGTGCCAGCAGCTTAGACCTAGCCCGGGGCTACGAGCAGTACTTC.

This clonotype has just a few counts. The rearrangement uses TRBV7-2 and TRBJ1-2; D remains ambiguous. Trimming pared 4 bases from V and 5 bases from J, leaving 5 bases between. The germline CDR1 and CDR2 sequences are SGHTA and FQGNSA. The CDR3 consists of 11 residues. The CDR3 region is CASSWRYGYTF. The CDR3 DNA reads TGTGCCAGCAGCTGGAGATATGGCTACACCTTC.

The J gene is TRBJ2-4, the V gene TRBV6-5; D possibly corresponds to TRBD1 (6 bases). This CDR3 comprises 16 residues. Trimming took off 5 bases at V and 2 bases at J, with 16 bases between the two ends. The germline V gene encodes CDR1 MNHEY and CDR2 SVGAGI. The CDR3 region has the DNA TGTGCCAGCAGTAGCCTACAGGGTCAACCCAAAAACATTCAGTACTTC. It is translated as CASSSLQGQPKNIQYF.

This clonotype has only a few counts. The J gene is TRBJ1-6, the V gene TRBV4-1; 9 bases agree with TRBD1. Germline values: CDR1 MGHRA, CDR2 YSYEKL. J lost 10 bases, V lost 3 bases, and 7 bases had no gene match. This CDR3 has 15 amino acids. The CDR3 sequence is CASSQGTGSGSPLHF. DNA of the CDR3: TGCGCCAGCAGCCAGGGGACAGGGTCGGGATCACCCCTCCACTTT.

This clonotype was counted only a few times. The V gene is TRBV7-2, the J gene TRBJ1-4; tentatively, D is TRBD1 (6 bases). V was shortened by 1 base and J by 7 bases, with 10 bases between the two germline ends. This CDR3 has 14 residues. CDR1 SGHTA and CDR2 FQGNSA come from the germline V gene. This CDR3 reads CASSLDRESEKLFF. In DNA, the CDR3 is TGTGCCAGCAGCTTAGACAGGGAAAGTGAAAAACTGTTTTTT.

V is TRBV11-2 and J is TRBJ2-6; 8 bases map to TRBD2. The V gene's germline CDR1 is SGHAT and CDR2 FQNNGV. V was pared by 1 base and J by 0 bases, with 11 bases of the junction left unmatched. The CDR3 is 20 residues long. The CDR3, as DNA: TGTGCCAGCAGCTTAGTTAGGCGGGGGGTGCCAGGCTCTGGGGCCAACGTCCTGACTTTC. Protein: CASSLVRRGVPGSGANVLTF.

This clonotype was counted between two and nine times. The chain carries TRBV28 and TRBJ2-3, with 12 bases identical to TRBD1. CDR1 is MDHEN, CDR2 SYDVKM, per germline. This CDR3 spans 16 amino acids. J was trimmed by 6 bases and V by 6 bases; bases with no gene match: 10. The CDR3, as DNA: TGTGCCAGCAGCCCTGGCGGGACAGGGGGCGAGGATACGCAGTATTTT. Translation gives CASSPGGTGGEDTQYF.

This clonotype occurred a few times. The CDR3 nucleotides are TGTGCCAGCAGCCAAGATCGTGAGGGGGCGAGAGCGCAGTACTTC. This gives the protein CASSQDREGARAQYF. The chain links TRBV4-2 to TRBJ2-5; 7 nucleotides align to TRBD1. This CDR3 is 15 amino acids long. Germline CDR1 reads LGHNA; CDR2 reads YNFKEQ. Trimming removed 0 bases from V and 11 bases from J; junction bases left unmatched: 12.

V gene TRBV12-5 combines with J gene TRBJ2-3; maybe TRBD2 (6 bases). Germline V CDR1 and CDR2: LGHNT, FRNRAP. The CDR3 is 14 amino acids. Between the trimmed V and J ends, which lost 5 bases and 2 bases, there was a span of 11 bases. The CDR3 sequence is CASGPGEATDTQYF. CDR3 in DNA: TGTGCTAGTGGTCCCGGGGAGGCCACAGATACGCAGTATTTT.

V and J are TRBV7-2 and TRBJ1-1; 8 positions match TRBD1. The length of the CDR3 is 15 residues. The trim removed 4 bases at V and 4 bases at J, leaving 8 bases unmatched. Germline CDR1 reads SGHTA; CDR2 reads FQGNSA. Here the CDR3 DNA reads TGTGCCAGCAGCTATATACCAACAGGGGGCACTGAAGCTTTCTTT. Protein product: CASSYIPTGGTEAFF.

At least ten counts were recorded for this clonotype. This chain joins TRBV7-8 and TRBJ2-5; 7 bases are a match to TRBD1. Germline V CDR1 and CDR2: SGHVS, FQNEAQ. The V and J ends lost 4 bases and 1 base, in that order; junction bases with no gene match: 9. This CDR3 comprises 16 residues. The CDR3 spells CASSSGPEGAQETQYF. The DNA of the CDR3 is TGTGCCAGCAGCTCGGGGCCTGAGGGGGCCCAAGAGACCCAGTACTTC.

In its sample, this clonotype was seen a few times. The chain recombines TRBV7-2 with TRBJ2-7; D unresolved. The germline V and J ends were trimmed by 3 bases and 2 bases, with 11 bases remaining between them. This CDR3 is built from 14 residues. Germline values: CDR1 SGHTA, CDR2 FQGNSA. CDR3 nucleotides: TGTGCCAGCAGCTTTGGTAGCAGTCCCTACGAGCAGTACTTC. Translation gives CASSFGSSPYEQYF.

This clonotype was detected only a few times. The chain is built from TRBV4-2 and TRBJ2-7; the match to TRBD2 covers 8 bases. V lost 0 bases, J lost 0 bases, and 4 bases stayed unmatched. There are 16 residues in the CDR3. Germline lookup yields CDR1 LGHNA and CDR2 YNFKEQ. CDR3 bases: TGTGCCAGCAGCCAAGAACAAAGCGGGGGCTCCTACGAGCAGTACTTC. This gives the protein CASSQEQSGGSYEQYF.

The CDR3 coding sequence is TGCGCCAGCAGCCAAGATCGCGGGGGGGCCCTCGATACGCAGTATTTT. It yields the protein CASSQDRGGALDTQYF. The chain joins TRBV4-1 to TRBJ2-3; 9 bases are shared with TRBD2. V trimming: 0 bases; J trimming: 6 bases; junction bases outside the gene matches: 7. Germline CDR1 is MGHRA and CDR2 is YSYEKL. The CDR3 covers 16 residues.

This clonotype was recorded a few times. The J gene is TRBJ2-3, the V gene TRBV3-1, with 9 bases matching TRBD2. This CDR3 spans 16 amino acids. The germline V gene has CDR1 LGHDT and CDR2 YNNKEL (reference sequence). Trimming took 5 bases from V and 2 from J; bases not matched to a gene: 8. DNA of the CDR3: TGTGCCAGCAGCGAGAAGCGGGGGGTATTCACAGATACGCAGTATTTT. Translation: CASSEKRGVFTDTQYF.

Many counts were recorded for this clonotype. The CDR3 reads CSAVAGGPGTGELFF. The CDR3 coding sequence is TGCAGTGCCGTAGCGGGGGGGCCGGGCACCGGGGAGCTGTTTTTT. The V call is TRBV20-1, the J call TRBJ2-2, with 11 nucleotides matching TRBD2. V shed 6 bases, J shed 4 bases, and the junction held 7 bases outside the gene matches. Germline V gives CDR1 DFQATT, CDR2 SNEGSKA (reference sequence). The CDR3 runs 15 residues.

V usage is TRBV4-1 and J usage is TRBJ1-1; D gene unclear. Trimming cost V 4 bases and J 6 bases, with 15 bases left between them. Germline V CDR1 and CDR2: MGHRA, YSYEKL. The CDR3 runs to 14 residues. CDR3 loop: CASSPRAEGAEAFF. CDR3 nucleotide sequence: TGCGCCAGCAGCCCCCGGGCAGAAGGCGCTGAAGCTTTCTTT.

The V gene is TRBV20-1, the J gene TRBJ1-6; D is unclear. Trimming removed 1 base at V and 0 bases at J, with 16 bases between. Germline V lookup: CDR1 DFQATT, CDR2 SNEGSKA (reference sequence). The CDR3 has 18 residues. The CDR3 here is CSARAPSIGSSYNSPLHF. The CDR3 DNA reads as TGCAGTGCTAGAGCCCCCTCGATTGGGAGCTCCTATAATTCACCCCTCCACTTT.

The chain carries TRBV7-2 and TRBJ2-2; the D call may be TRBD1 or TRBD2 (5 bases each). This CDR3 region has 17 residues. Germline V lookup: CDR1 SGHTA, CDR2 FQGNSA. V was pared by 2 bases and J by 4 bases, with 17 bases between. Written as DNA, the CDR3 is TGTGCCAGCAGCTTATTAGTGTTTGGGGGTCGCACCGGGGAGCTGTTTTTT. Protein: CASSLLVFGGRTGELFF.

The chain carries TRBV12-3 or TRBV12-4 and TRBJ2-7; D is unresolved. The CDR3 is made up of 14 amino acids. Trimming pared 3 bases from V and 1 base from J, leaving 10 bases between. DNA of the CDR3: TGTGCCAGCAGTTTTACGGAGCAGTCCTACGAGCAGTACTTC. Translation gives CASSFTEQSYEQYF.

This clonotype was counted a few times. V and J are TRBV6-5 and TRBJ1-2; 7 bases map to TRBD1. V was clipped by 0 bases and J by 6 bases; unmatched bases: 7. Germline CDR1 is MNHEY and CDR2 is SVGAGI. The length of the CDR3 is 15 residues. The CDR3 protein is CASSYSRTGFNGYTF. In nucleotides, the CDR3 is TGTGCCAGCAGTTACTCTCGGACAGGCTTTAATGGCTACACCTTC.

The V gene is TRBV7-9, the J gene TRBJ2-5, with a possible D match to TRBD1 (5 bases). CDR1 SEHNR and CDR2 FQNEAQ come from the germline V gene (reference sequence). This CDR3 contains 16 residues. V dropped 0 bases and J dropped 7 bases, with 18 bases sitting between them. The CDR3 sequence: CASSLATRVVRATQYF. DNA for the CDR3: TGTGCCAGCAGCTTAGCCACCAGGGTTGTTCGTGCGACCCAGTACTTC. Based on the CDR3 plus reference TRBV7-9 and TRBJ2-5, the full variable domain is DTGVSQNPRHKITKRGQNVTFRCDPISEHNRLYWYRQTLGQGPEFLTYFQNEAQLEKSRLLSDRFSAERPKGSFSTLEIQRTEQGDSAMYLCASSLATRVVRATQYFGPGTRLLVL.

J is TRBJ2-1 and V is TRBV14; D not resolved. CDR1 and CDR2 from the germline V gene are SGHDN and FVKESK. This CDR3 is built from 13 residues. Trimming cost V 0 bases and J 6 bases, with 6 bases left between them. CDR3 amino acids: CASSQEAPNEQFF. The CDR3 DNA sequence: TGTGCCAGCAGCCAAGAGGCCCCCAATGAGCAGTTCTTC.

The V and J genes are TRBV10-3 and TRBJ2-7; D possibly matches TRBD1 or TRBD2 (5 bases each). CDR3 length equals 15 residues. Germline V gene sequence: CDR1 ENHRY, CDR2 SYGVKD. The V end was cut by 10 bases, the J end by 2 bases, with 21 bases between. The CDR3 is CATSSGASSTYEQYV. Written as DNA, the CDR3 is TGTGCCACCTCCTCCGGGGCGTCGAGTACCTACGAGCAGTACGTC.